Each of the 25 T cell receptor beta chains below was sequenced from the same sample in a study of blood T cell repertoires in COVID-19. The data were produced by immunoSEQ multiplex PCR, yet TCRdb's version contains in-frame clones alone and is incomplete. Here the sample spans 70,000 to 95,000 clones, roughly 88% being singletons. The sample consisted of peripheral blood. These receptors all come from a woman over 75 with acute or convalescent COVID-19.

This chain connects TRBV13 to TRBJ2-1; D call uncertain. Germline values: CDR1 PRHDT, CDR2 FYEKMQ (reference sequence). The CDR3 has 13 amino acids. The germline V and J ends were trimmed by 5 bases and 12 bases, with 17 bases remaining between them. Written as DNA, the CDR3 is TGTGCCAGCAGCCCGGGTAGATATCTAGGGCAGTTCTTC. It specifies CASSPGRYLGQFF.

The gene calls are TRBV18 and TRBJ1-4; D ambiguous. The germline gives CDR1 KGHSH, CDR2 LQKENI. This CDR3 is built from 13 residues. Trimming took 3 bases from V and 7 from J, leaving 9 bases between them. The chain's CDR3 is CASSPPSGEKLFF. The CDR3 nucleotides read TGTGCCAGCTCACCCCCGAGCGGTGAAAAACTGTTTTTT. Full variable domain (outside the CDR3, taken from reference TRBV18 and TRBJ1-4): NAGVMQNPRHLVRRRGQEARLRCSPMKGHSHVYWYRQLPEEGLKFMVYLQKENIIDESGMPKERFSAEFPKEGPSILRIQQVVRGDSAAYFCASSPPSGEKLFFGSGTQLSVL.

The chain has TRBV5-1 and TRBJ2-7; 7 bases align to TRBD2. J lost 3 bases, V lost 2 bases, and 5 bases had no gene match. Germline CDR1 is SGHRS and CDR2 is YFSETQ. This CDR3 spans 14 amino acids. Here the CDR3 reads CASSLASGIYEQYF. In nucleotides, the CDR3 is TGCGCCAGCAGCTTAGCAAGCGGGATCTACGAGCAGTACTTC.

The rearrangement joins TRBV25-1 to TRBJ2-3, with D perhaps matching TRBD1 (6 bases). Germline values: CDR1 MGHDK, CDR2 SYGVNS. The length of the CDR3 is 17 residues. V was trimmed by 7 bases and J by 0 bases, leaving 20 bases between them. CDR3 DNA sequence: TGTGCCAGCACCCATGAAGGATTAGGACAGAGCACAGATACGCAGTATTTT. This gives the protein CASTHEGLGQSTDTQYF.

This clone rates as large (0.1 to 1%). The rearrangement joins TRBV7-9 to TRBJ2-1, with 15 bases fitting TRBD2. Germline CDR1 and CDR2: SEHNR and FQNEAQ (reference sequence). The CDR3 runs to 19 residues. V trimming: 4 bases; J trimming: 5 bases; junction bases outside the gene matches: 12. CDR3 sequence reads: CASSSRTSGRALRHNEQFF. CDR3 sequence (DNA): TGTGCCAGCAGCTCCAGGACTAGCGGGAGGGCTTTAAGGCACAATGAGCAGTTCTTC.

This clone has only a few counts. This chain uses TRBV7-2 with TRBJ1-1, with 7 bases identical to TRBD1. The V segment lost 6 bases and the J segment 4 bases; nucleotides outside the gene matches: 8. The CDR3 sequence is 14 residues long. Germline values: CDR1 SGHTA, CDR2 FQGNSA. CDR3 bases: TGTGCCAGCAGTCGCAGACAGGGCCTCACTGAAGCTTTCTTT. Translated: CASSRRQGLTEAFF.

This clone was detected a few times. CDR3 sequence: CASSPRTGRGSTDTQYF. In DNA, the CDR3 is TGTGCCAGCAGCCCGCGGACAGGGAGAGGGAGCACAGATACGCAGTATTTT. J is TRBJ2-3 and V is TRBV13; 8 positions match TRBD1. The CDR3 extends over 17 amino acids. J was trimmed by 0 bases and V by 5 bases; bases with no gene match: 10. In germline, CDR1 is PRHDT, CDR2 FYEKMQ (reference sequence).

The sample holds a few counts of this clone. The chain couples TRBV15 to TRBJ2-7; the D is unclear. The germline V and J ends were trimmed by 2 bases and 0 bases, with 5 bases remaining between them. The V gene's germline CDR1 is LNHNV and CDR2 YYDKDF (reference sequence). The CDR3 spans 13 residues. The CDR3 DNA sequence: TGTGCCACCAGCAGAATTCGCTCCTACGAGCAGTACTTC. The encoded protein is CATSRIRSYEQYF.

The chain is built from TRBV5-6 and TRBJ1-2, with D perhaps TRBD1 (5 bases). The CDR3 has 15 amino acids. Trimming cost V 2 bases and J 4 bases, with 15 bases left between them. Looked up from germline, CDR1 is SGHDT and CDR2 is YYEEEE. CDR3 protein: CASSFLEGRGYGYTF. CDR3 in DNA: TGTGCCAGCAGCTTTTTGGAGGGAAGGGGCTATGGCTACACCTTC.

The chain employs TRBV6-5 and TRBJ1-1; D gene ambiguous. Germline V gene lookup returns CDR1 MNHEY and CDR2 SVGAGI. V gave up 7 bases and J gave up 3 bases, with 12 bases separating them. The length of the CDR3 is 13 residues. As DNA, the CDR3 is TGTGCCAGCAACGGGGAGGGCCACACTGAAGCTTTCTTT. Its translation is CASNGEGHTEAFF.

The chain has TRBV16 and TRBJ1-5, with a possible D match to TRBD1 (5 bases). Germline V gives CDR1 KGHSY, CDR2 FQNENV. Trimming took off 6 bases at V and 4 bases at J, with 13 bases between the two ends. This CDR3 spans 14 amino acids. CDR3 bases: TGTGCCAGCAGGCGGGACTTATCAAATCAGCCCCAGCATTTT. It is translated as CASRRDLSNQPQHF.

The chain joins TRBV5-1 to TRBJ2-7; possibly TRBD2 for D (6 bases). The CDR3 loop spans 15 amino acids. Germline-derived CDR1 and CDR2 are SGHRS and YFSETQ. V lost 7 bases, J lost 6 bases, and 23 bases lay in between. CDR3 nucleotides: TGCGCCAGCCGGGATGGAGGGGCCCTTTCTGGCGAGCAGTACTTC. Translated: CASRDGGALSGEQYF.

The chain couples TRBV7-8 to TRBJ1-1, with TRBD1 identical over 9 bases. The CDR3 is made up of 16 amino acids. The germline V gene encodes CDR1 SGHVS and CDR2 FQNEAQ. The trim removed 3 bases at V and 0 bases at J, leaving 5 bases unmatched. The CDR3, as DNA: TGTGCCAGCAGCTTTGGACAGGGGACGATGAACACTGAAGCTTTCTTT. It codes for CASSFGQGTMNTEAFF.

The J gene is TRBJ2-7, the V gene TRBV18; 8 bases agree with TRBD1. With 6 bases clipped from V and 5 bases from J, the junction kept 12 bases outside the gene matches. The CDR3 sequence is 15 residues long. Germline CDR1 is KGHSH and CDR2 is LQKENI. CDR3 sequence: CASSLETGALDEQYF. The CDR3 DNA sequence: TGTGCCAGCTCGCTCGAGACAGGGGCGTTAGACGAGCAGTACTTC.

The chain uses TRBV3-1 (or the pseudogene TRBV3-2) and TRBJ2-5, with D tentatively TRBD1 (5 bases). Germline V gives CDR1 LGHDT, CDR2 YNNKEL (reference sequence). Trimming stripped 3 bases from V and 0 bases from J, with 20 bases between. This CDR3 spans 18 amino acids. The CDR3 spells CASSHGIGADLYQETQYF. The CDR3 region has the DNA TGTGCCAGCAGCCACGGCATAGGGGCAGACTTGTACCAAGAGACCCAGTACTTC.

The genes are TRBV19 and TRBJ2-6, with TRBD1 matching 9 bases. This CDR3 has 16 residues. CDR1 and CDR2 (germline): LNHDA, SQIVND (reference sequence). The V segment lost 6 bases and the J segment 0 bases; nucleotides outside the gene matches: 3. CDR3 sequence (DNA): TGTGCCAGTAGAGGACAGGGGATCTCTGGGGCCAACGTCCTGACTTTC. Its protein is CASRGQGISGANVLTF.

The chain links TRBV9 to TRBJ2-6; 8 bases match TRBD1. The junction had 15 bases not matched to a gene; V was cut back by 4 bases and J by 0 bases. Germline V CDR1 and CDR2: SGDLS, YYNGEE. The CDR3 has 20 residues. The CDR3 coding sequence is TGTGCCAGCAGCCCGTGGACAGGGCAAAGTGCCGACTCTGGGGCCAACGTCCTGACTTTC. This encodes CASSPWTGQSADSGANVLTF. The entire variable domain, with the rest obtained from reference TRBV9 and TRBJ2-6, is as follows: DSGVTQTPKHLITATGQRVTLRCSPRSGDLSVYWYQQSLDQGLQFLIQYYNGEERAKGNILERFSAQQFPDLHSELNLSSLELGDSALYFCASSPWTGQSADSGANVLTFGAGSRLTVL.

This chain joins TRBV10-3 and TRBJ2-1; 7 nucleotides line up with TRBD2. Germline V gives CDR1 ENHRY, CDR2 SYGVKD. V lost 6 bases and J lost 4; bases outside the gene matches: 9. The CDR3 spans 15 residues. CDR3 region: CAIRGSYGGYNEQFF. DNA for the CDR3: TGTGCCATCAGGGGTAGCTACGGGGGGTACAATGAGCAGTTCTTC.

The chain recombines TRBV25-1 with TRBJ1-3, with D maybe TRBD1 (5 bases). The CDR3 is made up of 13 amino acids. Trimming cost V 7 bases and J 2 bases, with 9 bases left between them. The germline V gene has CDR1 MGHDK and CDR2 SYGVNS. The CDR3 here is CASTQGPGNTIYF. Written as DNA, the CDR3 is TGTGCCAGCACTCAGGGCCCTGGAAACACCATATATTTT.

The chain links TRBV30 to TRBJ1-2, with D maybe TRBD1 (5 bases). The CDR3 loop spans 14 amino acids. The germline V and J ends were trimmed by 3 bases and 4 bases, with 15 bases remaining between them. Germline assignment: CDR1 GTSNPN and CDR2 SVGIG (reference sequence). CDR3 coding DNA: TGTGCCTGGAGGGAACCGGGACTCAGCTATGGCTACACCTTC. It translates to CAWREPGLSYGYTF.

V and J are TRBV30 and TRBJ1-1; D ambiguous. Germline lookup yields CDR1 GTSNPN and CDR2 SVGIG (reference sequence). The CDR3 length is 14 residues. The V gene lost 4 bases and the J gene lost 1 base, with 13 bases spanning the gap. CDR3: CAWTNGERNTEAFF. The CDR3 DNA sequence: TGTGCCTGGACTAACGGGGAAAGGAACACTGAAGCTTTCTTT.

The chain links TRBV18 to TRBJ2-5; 12 bases align to TRBD2. This CDR3 has 16 residues. The trim removed 4 bases at V and 7 bases at J, leaving 10 bases unmatched. Germline CDR1 and CDR2: KGHSH and LQKENI. The CDR3 protein is CASSRQTSGGPSTQYF. The DNA of the CDR3 is TGTGCCAGCTCACGACAAACTAGCGGGGGGCCCTCGACCCAGTACTTC.

There are a few counts of this clone. The genes are TRBV7-2 and TRBJ2-4, with D perhaps TRBD2 (5 bases). The CDR3 has 13 amino acids. V lost 3 bases, J lost 4 bases, and 7 bases lay in between. Germline values: CDR1 SGHTA, CDR2 FQGNSA. CDR3 nucleotides: TGTGCCAGCAGCTTTAGCGAGAAAAACATTCAGTACTTC. Translated, it gives CASSFSEKNIQYF.

V is TRBV7-2 and J is TRBJ2-3; 7 bases line up with TRBD2. The ends lost 5 bases at V and 6 bases at J; junction bases unmatched: 5. The V gene's germline CDR1 is SGHTA and CDR2 FQGNSA. This CDR3 comprises 13 residues. DNA of the CDR3: TGTGCCAGCAGCCAACGGCGGGGGGATACGCAGTATTTT. Encoded protein: CASSQRRGDTQYF.

This chain joins TRBV5-1 and TRBJ2-1; 9 bases are shared with TRBD2. The trim removed 0 bases at V and 4 bases at J, leaving 17 bases unmatched. This CDR3 contains 20 residues. The germline V gene has CDR1 SGHRS and CDR2 YFSETQ. DNA of the CDR3: TGCGCCAGCAGCTTGGACGACCCTTCTCCCTTAGCGGGAGTTTACAATGAGCAGTTCTTC. Translated: CASSLDDPSPLAGVYNEQFF.